The next 18 T cell receptor beta chains were all read from a single sample in a study of T cell repertoires in cytomegalovirus infection (dated by TCRdb to the late 2010s). The reads were generated on an Illumina HiSeq 1500. TCRdb reanalyzed the raw reads on its own, using fastp at Q25 for trimming and MiXCR for clone calling, and kept in-frame beta chains. Entries are consolidated by CDR3 protein sequence, retaining the most common genes and DNA. This sample comprises about a million distinct CDR3 sequences, approximately 32% of them detected only once. The top ten clones comprise about an eighth of the sample. No antigens are known for them. The sample's treatment or condition label is to be understood as: in vitro stimulation with specific CMV peptide epitopes to enrich CMV-specific T cells. The specimen comprised cultured CD8+ T cells from PBMCs, sampled from culture after CMV antigen stimulation. The receptor source for this set is a human donor in good health (CMV status not recorded). Some clones in this sample may be carry-over from other donors' samples.

This clonotype was recorded a few times. V gene TRBV7-6 combines with J gene TRBJ2-2; D is unresolved. CDR3 length equals 13 residues. The V and J ends lost 3 bases and 3 bases respectively, with 5 bases between them. Germline V gene sequence: CDR1 SGHVS, CDR2 FNYEAQ. CDR3 sequence reads: CASSFGDTGELFF. The CDR3 DNA sequence: TGTGCCAGCAGCTTCGGTGACACCGGGGAGCTGTTTTTT.

The V call is TRBV9, the J call TRBJ1-2; weak D call: TRBD1 (6 bases). Germline CDR1 and CDR2: SGDLS and YYNGEE. V gave up 0 bases and J gave up 8 bases, with 14 bases separating them. The CDR3 sequence is 14 residues long. The CDR3 is CASSVGAGAAGYTF. CDR3 DNA: TGTGCCAGCAGCGTAGGGGCAGGGGCGGCCGGCTACACCTTC.

This chain connects TRBV7-6 to TRBJ2-2; D gene unclear. With 1 base removed from V and 6 bases from J, the gap between germline ends came to 6 bases. The CDR3 covers 13 residues. Germline V lookup: CDR1 SGHVS, CDR2 FNYEAQ. CDR3 sequence (DNA): TGTGCCAGCAGCTTAGAGGCGGCCGGGGAGCTGTTTTTT. Translated, it gives CASSLEAAGELFF.

The table lists this clonotype with a few counts. V gene TRBV27 combines with J gene TRBJ2-3, with a weak D call TRBD1 (6 bases). Looked up from germline, CDR1 is MNHEY and CDR2 is SMNVEV (reference sequence). CDR3 length: 14 amino acids. Trimming took 6 bases from V and 8 from J, leaving 18 bases between them. As DNA, the CDR3 is TGTGCCAGCAGATGGGGGCTTGTTGAGGCTACGCAGTATTTT. Its translation is CASRWGLVEATQYF.

As for this clonotype: This may come from a read error, since a much larger clone is one base off. V is TRBV7-8 and J is TRBJ2-1, with 9 bases fitting TRBD2. Germline lookup yields CDR1 SGHVS and CDR2 FQNEAQ. This CDR3 region has 16 residues. Here the CDR3 reads CVSSLVPGGGEAEQFF. As DNA, the CDR3 is TGTGTCAGCAGCTTAGTCCCAGGCGGGGGGGAAGCTGAGCAGTTCTTC.

This chain links TRBV10-3 with TRBJ1-1; 8 nucleotides agree with TRBD1. The CDR3 runs to 12 residues. Trimming removed 7 bases from V and 11 bases from J; junction bases left unmatched: 9. CDR1 and CDR2 (germline): ENHRY, SYGVKD. This CDR3 is CAITPDRVVAFF. The CDR3 DNA sequence: TGTGCCATCACTCCGGACAGGGTAGTTGCTTTCTTT.

In its sample, this clonotype was seen a few times. The V gene is TRBV7-9, the J gene TRBJ1-3; a possible D gene is TRBD1 (6 bases). CDR1 is SEHNR and CDR2 is FQNEAQ in the germline V gene (reference sequence). V shed 4 bases and J shed 4 bases, with 14 bases lying between them. The CDR3 spans 15 residues. CDR3 bases: TGTGCCAGCAGCTCCCAGGGGAACGTAGGAAACACCATATATTTT. Residues: CASSSQGNVGNTIYF. The entire variable domain, with the rest obtained from reference TRBV7-9 and TRBJ1-3, is as follows: DTGVSQNPRHKITKRGQNVTFRCDPISEHNRLYWYRQTLGQGPEFLTYFQNEAQLEKSRLLSDRFSAERPKGSFSTLEIQRTEQGDSAMYLCASSSQGNVGNTIYFGEGSWLTVV.

This clonotype has more than one count but fewer than ten. The chain uses TRBV7-9 and TRBJ1-1; D gene uncertain. Trimming pared 3 bases from V and 4 bases from J, leaving 18 bases between. The CDR3 loop spans 16 amino acids. The germline CDR1 and CDR2 sequences are SEHNR and FQNEAQ (reference sequence). The CDR3 coding sequence is TGTGCCAGCAGCTTCCCGGACGGAGGGAAGGGCACTGAAGCTTTCTTT. Translation gives CASSFPDGGKGTEAFF.

This clonotype was counted a few times. The gene calls are TRBV7-3 and TRBJ1-4, with D hard to call. This CDR3 contains 13 residues. Trimming removed 5 bases from V and 7 bases from J, with 11 bases in between. Germline lookup yields CDR1 SGHTA and CDR2 FQGTGA. In DNA form, the CDR3 reads TGTGCCAGCAGCGCACGTCCTGGTGAAAAACTGTTTTTT. This encodes CASSARPGEKLFF.

This clonotype has only a few counts. The genes are TRBV4-3 and TRBJ1-2; weak D call: TRBD1 (6 bases). The CDR3 consists of 15 residues. V lost 1 base and J 0 bases, leaving 9 bases between the germline ends. Looked up from germline, CDR1 is LGHNA and CDR2 is YSLEER. CDR3 region: CASSQGTVPNYGYTF. The CDR3 bases are TGCGCCAGCAGCCAAGGGACAGTCCCTAACTATGGCTACACCTTC.

This clonotype was counted a few times. The V call is TRBV28, the J call TRBJ2-7; perhaps TRBD1 as D (6 bases). The V gene's germline CDR1 is MDHEN and CDR2 SYDVKM. CDR3 length: 15 residues. V was cut by 5 bases and J by 2 bases, with 16 bases left in between. CDR3 in DNA: TGTGCCAGCAGTCTCTCATCCCAGGGGCCCTACGAGCAGTACGTC. Protein sequence: CASSLSSQGPYEQYV.

The sample holds many counts of this clonotype. V is TRBV7-9 and J is TRBJ1-4; no firm D call. Trimming shortened V by 6 bases and J by 7 bases, and 18 bases separated the two germline ends. The CDR3 runs 15 residues. CDR1 and CDR2 (germline): SEHNR, FQNEAQ (reference sequence). The CDR3 loop is CASSYSSVKGEKLFF. CDR3 sequence (DNA): TGTGCCAGCAGTTATTCATCGGTAAAGGGTGAAAAACTGTTTTTT.

In this sample, this clonotype turned up many times. This sequence joins TRBV7-2 and TRBJ1-1; D is unresolved. CDR1 SGHTA and CDR2 FQGNSA come from the germline V gene. The length of the CDR3 is 12 residues. The V end was cut by 2 bases, the J end by 6 bases, with 7 bases between. The CDR3 DNA reads TGTGCCAGCAGCTTATCACCGGCTGAAGCTTTCTTT. Encoded protein: CASSLSPAEAFF.

This clonotype appeared a few times. The chain recombines TRBV5-4 with TRBJ2-7; D is perhaps TRBD1 (5 bases). V lost 3 bases and J lost 9, with 28 bases in between. This CDR3 has 17 residues. Germline CDR1 reads SGHNT; CDR2 reads YYREEE (reference sequence). CDR3 in DNA: TGTGCCAGCAGCTCGCAGGGATCCGGGCCGCTCCCGGTGGGGCAGTACTTC. Translated, it gives CASSSQGSGPLPVGQYF. Variable domain in full (rest from reference TRBV5-4 and TRBJ2-7): ETGVTQSPTHLIKTRGQQVTLRCSSQSGHNTVSWYQQALGQGPQFIFQYYREEENGRGNFPPRFSGLQFPNYSSELNVNALELDDSALYLCASSSQGSGPLPVGQYFGPGTRLTVT.

In its sample, this clonotype was seen a few times. The V and J genes are TRBV6-6 and TRBJ2-3; maybe TRBD1 (6 bases). The V and J ends lost 8 bases and 4 bases respectively, with 19 bases between them. Looked up from germline, CDR1 is MNHNY and CDR2 is SVGAGI (reference sequence). The CDR3 covers 15 residues. CDR3 nucleotide sequence: TGTGCCAGCTTAAGGGGGAAGGGCGCGGCAGATACGCAGTATTTT. This sequence encodes CASLRGKGAADTQYF.

This clonotype has at least ten counts. The chain uses TRBV7-6 and TRBJ1-1; tentatively, D is TRBD1 (6 bases). Germline CDR1 reads SGHVS; CDR2 reads FNYEAQ. CDR3 length: 13 residues. Between the trimmed V and J ends, which lost 0 bases and 11 bases, there was a span of 13 bases. This CDR3 reads CASSLATGKEAFF. The DNA of the CDR3 is TGTGCCAGCAGCTTAGCCACAGGGAAGGAGGCTTTCTTT.

This clonotype turned up a few times. J is TRBJ2-7 and V is TRBV6-1; D ambiguous. Trimming took off 0 bases at V and 7 bases at J, with 13 bases between the two ends. The CDR3 sequence is 14 residues long. Germline CDR1 and CDR2: MNHNS and SASEGT. The CDR3 nucleotides read TGTGCCAGCAGTGAAGCGCCCGGGTCTGAGGAGCAGTACGTC. Translation gives CASSEAPGSEEQYV.

The chain uses TRBV12-3 or TRBV12-4 and TRBJ1-1; D remains ambiguous. The CDR3 is 12 residues long. V was pared by 2 bases and J by 4 bases, with 5 bases between. The chain's CDR3 is CASSLMATEAFF. CDR3 nucleotide sequence: TGTGCCAGCAGTTTAATGGCCACTGAAGCTTTCTTT.